The source of this T cell receptor (beta chain) is a study of T cells in Graves' hyperthyroidism and ophthalmopathy. This clonotype was recorded many times. Using RNA transcripts as the source, TCR beta CDR3 regions were amplified. The TCR CDR3 was amplified in a first-round RT-PCR using the HTBI primer set. TCRdb used MiXCR to reprocess the multiplex PCR reads, holding one entry per CDR3 protein. The sample lists hundreds of thousands of distinct CDR3 sequences, 15% to 19% occurring once. CDR3 size: 13 residues. Germline V lookup: CDR1 SGHTA, CDR2 FQGNSA. V shed 1 base and J shed 7 bases, with 8 bases lying between them.

The sample was blood. The sequence derives from a woman aged 18 to 35 with Graves' hyperthyroidism. The chain has TRBV7-2 and TRBJ2-1; D remains ambiguous. This CDR3 is CASSLVEGNEQFF. Written as DNA, the CDR3 is TGTGCCAGCAGCTTAGTGGAAGGGAATGAGCAGTTCTTC.